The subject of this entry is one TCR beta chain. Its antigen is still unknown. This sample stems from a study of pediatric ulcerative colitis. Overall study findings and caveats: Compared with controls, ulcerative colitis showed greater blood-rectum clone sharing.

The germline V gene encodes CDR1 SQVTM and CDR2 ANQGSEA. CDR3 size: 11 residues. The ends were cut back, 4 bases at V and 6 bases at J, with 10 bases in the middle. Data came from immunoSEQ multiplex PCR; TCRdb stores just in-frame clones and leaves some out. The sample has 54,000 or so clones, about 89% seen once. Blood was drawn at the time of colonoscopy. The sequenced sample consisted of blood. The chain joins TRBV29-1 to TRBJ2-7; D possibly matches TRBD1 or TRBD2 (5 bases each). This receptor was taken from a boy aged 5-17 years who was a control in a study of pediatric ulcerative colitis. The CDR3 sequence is CSVGKGSEQYF. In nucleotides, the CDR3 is TGCAGCGTTGGTAAGGGGAGCGAGCAGTACTTC.